This T cell receptor (beta chain) appears in the sequencing data of a study of shared clonotypes between healthy human individuals. Every one of the donors was a Caucasian adult that lived in Nashville, Tennessee. Genomic DNA for unsorted samples, which was extracted with the QIAamp DNA Blood Mini kit, came from about 90 million PBMCs. The junction had 8 bases not matched to a gene; V was cut back by 3 bases and J by 2 bases. The germline V gene has CDR1 SGHRS and CDR2 YFSETQ. The CDR3 has 16 amino acids. Study-wide findings and caveats: Clonotype sharing levels among donors were expected to vary with sequencing depth. Tissue TCR repertoires likely differ from these blood-only repertoires.

For this clone: What it recognizes is unknown.

Libraries were prepared by immunoSEQ multiplex PCR; TCRdb keeps only in-frame clonotypes and omits some of them. This table holds around 530,000 clones, around 78% found once. The sample comprised PBMCs. The chain combines TRBV5-1 with TRBJ2-3; 8 bases align to TRBD2. The TCR comes from a middle-aged woman in good health. Some clones in this sample may be carry-over from other donors' samples. In nucleotides, the CDR3 is TGCGCCAGCAGCTCTGTTACTAGCGGTCACACAGATACGCAGTATTTT. It translates to CASSSVTSGHTDTQYF.